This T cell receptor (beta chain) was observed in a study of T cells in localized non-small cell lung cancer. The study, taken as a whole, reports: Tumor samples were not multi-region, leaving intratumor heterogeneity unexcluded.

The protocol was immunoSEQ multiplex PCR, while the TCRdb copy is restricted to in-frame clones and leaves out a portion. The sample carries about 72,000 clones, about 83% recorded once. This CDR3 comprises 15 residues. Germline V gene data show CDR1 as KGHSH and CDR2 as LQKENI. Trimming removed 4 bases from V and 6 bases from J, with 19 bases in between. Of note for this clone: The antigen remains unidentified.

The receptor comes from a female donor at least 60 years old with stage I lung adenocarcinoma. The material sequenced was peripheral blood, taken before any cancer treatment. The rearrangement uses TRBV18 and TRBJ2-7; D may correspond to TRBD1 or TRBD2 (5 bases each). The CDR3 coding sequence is TGTGCCAGCTCACATGGGACGGTATCTCCGGCCGAGCAGTACTTC. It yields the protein CASSHGTVSPAEQYF.